This T cell receptor beta chain was captured in a study of response to subunit inactivated influenza vaccine. This clonotype was detected only a few times. One entry per CDR3 protein results from TCRdb running MiXCR on the RT-PCR reads. Among roughly 540,000 distinct CDR3 sequences listed, roughly 25% were seen once. These same data were also listed under a study on T cells expressing NK-cell markers. That paper notes: Synthesis of TCR beta cDNA relied on 5'RACE template switching carrying UMIs. The TCR beta repertoires were obtained from sorted CD3+CD56+NKG2C+, CD3+CD56+NKG2C- and CD3+CD56-NKG2C+ T cells. Several donors showed these clonotypes also leading the CD3+CD56-NKG2C+ fraction.

The material was CD4+ T cells sorted from PBMCs, obtained approximately 12 days after vaccination. The sequence was collected from a man aged 45-65 years who received an inactivated influenza vaccine.

CDR3 sequence reads: CAISDGSGSSRSADTQYF. The CDR3 nucleotides read TGTGCCATCAGTGATGGTAGCGGGAGTAGTCGTTCGGCAGATACGCAGTATTTT. This sequence joins TRBV10-3 and TRBJ2-3, with TRBD2 identical over 9 bases. Trimming at V came to 3 bases and at J to 4 bases, leaving 14 bases not matched to a gene. The CDR3 is 18 amino acids. CDR1 and CDR2 from the germline V gene are ENHRY and SYGVKD.